Sequencing of this T cell receptor beta chain was carried out in a study of graft-versus-host responses after intestinal transplantation (dated by TCRdb to 2020 to 2022). For context, the study as a whole: The transplants that recipients received were multivisceral, liver-intestinal, or isolated intestinal. Every recipient was given anti-thymocyte globulin induction, followed by approximately 3 years of maintenance tacrolimus and steroids. After intestinal transplantation, graft-versus-host and host-versus-graft alloreactive T cell clones were followed in the graft, circulation and bone marrow using bulk TCR-beta CDR3 sequencing. To identify alloreactive clones, pre-transplant mixed lymphocyte reaction products were sequenced and then compared with unstimulated pre-transplant donor and recipient T cells. Of the roughly 24 intestinal transplant recipients enrolled in the cohort, one of whom was a retransplant, 3 patients without pretransplant specimens were excluded. A peak of at least 4% donor T cells among recipient peripheral blood mononuclear cells was the definition used for donor T cell macrochimerism. Rather than going through the commercial service, samples from three later patients were sequenced in-house on an Illumina MiSeq and processed with MiXCR. Study-level results and caveats: Early after transplant, peak levels of circulating GvH clones were associated with declines in HvG clones. In the allografts of patients with donor T cell macrochimerism, GvH to HvG T cell clonal ratios were high. GvH clones turned up in recipient bone marrow, with some appearing earlier in ileal mucosa or blood, a pattern consistent with an intestinal mucosal origin. The conclusions were limited by the relatively low number and heterogeneity of the intestinal transplant patients.

Reading from cysteine to phenylalanine, the CDR3 counts 15 amino acids. The sequence is cut down to CDR3 DNA, 45 bases in frame from base 1. CDR1 and CDR2 were assigned from the germline V gene as MNHEY and SVGAGI. From V the trimming removes 6 bases and from J it removes 2 bases, while the gene matches leave 5 bases of the junction unaccounted for. Points on this clone: Its binding antigen is unknown. No much larger clone exists at a distance of one base, and base qualities are not known.

Taken with the paper, the label for time point translates to: cells obtained before transplantation from donor or recipient. CD3+CD4+ and CD3+CD8+ populations were FACS-sorted from unstimulated pre-transplant donor and recipient cells taken from spleen or lymph nodes. Receptor libraries were prepared by the immunoSEQ multiplex PCR assay. In most patients, genomic DNA was isolated using the Qiagen DNeasy Blood and Tissue Kit and sent frozen to Adaptive Biotechnologies for TCR sequencing. High-throughput TCR-beta CDR3 sequencing of genomic DNA from most patients was performed by Adaptive Biotechnologies. As for how the authors treated the data: TCR sequencing data were retrieved from Adaptive's ImmunoSEQ software for 18 patients, whereas three other patients were processed with MiXCR and VDJtools. CD4 versus CD8 sorting errors were corrected by removing sequences found in both subsets at a frequency ratio below 5:1. CDR3 nucleotide sequences shared by donor and recipient were removed because the origin of these sequences could not be assigned. To count as alloreactive, a clone needed at least 2-fold expansion over unstimulated cells and a minimum CFSE-low frequency of 0.002% (template counts) or 0.001% (read counts). Clones were considered mappable if detected in sequenced pre-transplant spleen, lymph node, or MLR CFSE-low populations of the donor or recipient. Cumulative frequency of alloreactive clones was calculated as a percentage of all sequences weighted by copy number. TCRdb obtained this table from immuneACCESS and retained in-frame rearrangements with V and J assigned. These tables miss some clones; where compared with another copy, unresolved V genes account for less than half of the shortfall, and the remainder is unexplained. The DNA was the basis for D and trimming; V, J and clone size are from that table. Across this sample there are roughly 70,000 clones, with about 87% seen only once. The ten top clones hold roughly 0.4% of the sample.

The sequence links TRBV6-5 to TRBJ1-3, with 9 bases matching TRBD1. This clonotype was sampled from a human donor who was the organ donor for an intestinal transplant. Here the sequenced sample was unstimulated CD4+ T cells sorted from spleen or lymph node cells, taken before transplant. The nucleotide sequence is TGTGCCAGCAGGGATGGACAGGGGACTGGAAACACCATATATTTT. Its protein is CASRDGQGTGNTIYF.